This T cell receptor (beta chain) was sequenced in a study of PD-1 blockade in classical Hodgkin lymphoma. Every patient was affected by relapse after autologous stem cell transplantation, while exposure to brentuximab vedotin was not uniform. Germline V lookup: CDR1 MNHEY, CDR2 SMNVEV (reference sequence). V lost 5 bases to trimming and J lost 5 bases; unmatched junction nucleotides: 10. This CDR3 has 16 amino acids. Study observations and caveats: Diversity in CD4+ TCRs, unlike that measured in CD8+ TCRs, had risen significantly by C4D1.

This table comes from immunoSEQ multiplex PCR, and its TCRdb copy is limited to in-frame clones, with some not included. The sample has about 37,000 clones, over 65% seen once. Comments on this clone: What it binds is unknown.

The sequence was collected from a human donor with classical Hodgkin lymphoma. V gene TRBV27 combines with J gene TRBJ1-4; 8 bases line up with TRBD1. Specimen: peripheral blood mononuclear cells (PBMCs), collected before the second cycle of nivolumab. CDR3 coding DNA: TGTGCCAGCAGTCGGGGCGGGACAGGCGGAAATGAAAAACTGTTTTTT. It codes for CASSRGGTGGNEKLFF.